This T cell receptor (beta chain) was recorded in a study of tumor-infiltrating lymphocytes in primary liver carcinoma. Study overall: Cases comprised patients with primary liver carcinoma who received surgical resection.

Germline V gene data show CDR1 as SGHRS and CDR2 as YFSETQ. The CDR3 has 14 residues. J gave up 5 bases and V 3 bases, and 6 bases lay outside the gene matches. Out of unsorted whole blood came the blood RNA, and germline DNA was extracted as well. Regarding the study as a whole: For tumor-adjacent and tumor-blood pairs, overlap was less than that seen for tumor region pairs. Blood trailed tumors significantly in top-250-clone fraction (p = 0.039).

A primer matching the constant region was used to make TCR beta cDNA from around 550 ng of total RNA. Libraries of TCR beta came from three nested multiplex PCR rounds with slightly modified ARM-PCR. In the first two PCR rounds, TRBV1-TRBV30 forward primers were paired with a C-beta reverse primer, and each round lasted roughly 9 cycles. TCRdb fed the multiplex PCR reads into MiXCR, producing one record per CDR3 protein. The top ten clones hold roughly 7% of a sample with about 200,000 distinct CDR3 sequences, less than 75% of them seen once. About this clonotype itself: The antigen remains unidentified.

Material for sequencing was peripheral blood. The clonotype originates from a woman aged 60-70 years with primary liver carcinoma and hepatitis B virus infection. The chain couples TRBV5-1 to TRBJ2-7; TRBD2 matches 9 bases. For the CDR3, the DNA is TGCGCCAGCAGCTCCCGGACTAGCGCCAACGAGCAGTACTTC. The encoded protein is CASSSRTSANEQYF.